This T cell receptor beta chain stems from a study of control samples from healthy donors and cancer patients. CDR3 length: 15 amino acids. Germline V gene sequence: CDR1 MNHEY, CDR2 SVGAGI. V lost 5 bases to trimming and J lost 3 bases, with 14 bases between them. Profiled with immunoSEQ multiplex PCR; TCRdb holds only in-frame clones, not every one. The data show 250,000 to 300,000 clones, over 75% seen once. This receptor was obtained from a woman aged 55-70 years with lung cancer. The sample was PBMCs. The J gene is TRBJ2-1, the V gene TRBV6-5; TRBD2 is a possible D gene (7 bases). The CDR3: CASSNGGPGYNEQFF. For the CDR3, the DNA is TGTGCCAGCAGTAACGGGGGGCCCGGCTACAATGAGCAGTTCTTC.